One sample yielded the 20 T cell receptor beta chains listed below, sequenced in a study of patients and donors after allogeneic stem cell transplantation. TCRdb fed the RT-PCR reads into MiXCR, producing one record per CDR3 protein. The repertoire consists of hundreds of thousands of distinct CDR3 sequences, with 16% occurring once and the leading ten covering roughly 7%. The specimen sequenced was blood, either unsorted or a sorted T cell fraction (not recorded which). All receptors derive from a human donor who was either an allogeneic HSCT recipient or a stem cell or donor lymphocyte infusion donor (not recorded which). It is not recorded whose cells these are; they may come from a transplant donor.

This clonotype was observed a few times. The chain is built from TRBV7-8 and TRBJ1-2; 7 bases align to TRBD1. The V gene end was trimmed by 5 bases and the J gene end by 8 bases; junction bases not matched to a gene: 8. This CDR3 has 13 residues. Germline CDR1 and CDR2: SGHVS and FQNEAQ. The CDR3 DNA sequence: TGTGCCAGCAGCCTAAGTGCAGGGGGAGGCTACACCTTC. Its translation: CASSLSAGGGYTF.

The chain uses TRBV20-1 and TRBJ1-2; D call uncertain. Deletions cut 6 bases from V and 4 bases from J, with 21 bases between. The CDR3 totals 15 residues. Germline CDR1 reads DFQATT; CDR2 reads SNEGSKA (reference sequence). CDR3 residues: CSALDGSPGSYGYTF. The CDR3 nucleotides are TGCAGTGCCCTAGACGGCAGCCCAGGTTCCTATGGCTACACCTTC.

The chain couples TRBV2 to TRBJ2-5; 7 bases line up with TRBD1. V was pared by 6 bases and J by 3 bases, with 1 base of the junction left unmatched. The length of the CDR3 is 12 residues. Germline values: CDR1 SNHLY, CDR2 FYNNEI. CDR3 protein: CASRDRKETQYF. CDR3 bases: TGTGCCAGCAGGGACAGGAAAGAGACCCAGTACTTC.

This rearrangement joins TRBV10-3 to TRBJ2-1; D is possibly TRBD2 (6 bases). CDR1 ENHRY and CDR2 SYGVKD come from the germline V gene. CDR3 length: 11 residues. Deletions cut 4 bases from V and 12 bases from J, with 10 bases between. CDR3 region: CAISAAGPQFF. The CDR3 DNA reads as TGTGCCATCAGTGCGGCGGGACCGCAGTTCTTC.

This chain connects TRBV5-6 to TRBJ1-1; TRBD1 might be the D (5 bases). Trimming pared 2 bases from V and 5 bases from J, leaving 16 bases between. Looked up from germline, CDR1 is SGHDT and CDR2 is YYEEEE. The CDR3 has 15 amino acids. The CDR3 DNA follows: TGTGCCAGCAGCTTCTGGACGCCCGGGGCAACTGAAGCTTTCTTT. Translating it yields CASSFWTPGATEAFF.

In this sample, this clonotype turned up many times. This chain links TRBV4-1 with TRBJ2-3, with 10 nucleotides matching TRBD1. Per germline, CDR1 MGHRA and CDR2 YSYEKL. There are 17 residues in the CDR3. The J segment lost 2 bases and the V segment lost 3 bases, leaving 8 bases of the junction unmatched. CDR3 DNA: TGCGCCAGCAGCCAGCTGGGGACAGGGGCCGCCACAGATACGCAGTATTTT. This encodes CASSQLGTGAATDTQYF.

The chain links TRBV6-1 to TRBJ1-1, with a tentative D call TRBD1 (5 bases). There are 14 residues in the CDR3. Trimming stripped 6 bases from V and 8 bases from J, with 19 bases between. The germline V gene encodes CDR1 MNHNS and CDR2 SASEGT. Written as DNA, the CDR3 is TGTGCCAGCAGCTTCTCAAGGGCCGAGGGGGAAGCTTTCTTT. Its protein product is CASSFSRAEGEAFF.

This clonotype was picked up a small number of times. The chain's CDR3 is CASTPHRLPYGYTF. CDR3 coding DNA: TGTGCCAGCACGCCTCACAGGCTTCCCTATGGCTACACCTTC. The J gene is TRBJ1-2, the V gene TRBV11-2; possibly TRBD1 for D (5 bases). The CDR3 is 14 amino acids. V was trimmed by 7 bases and J by 4 bases, leaving 16 bases between them. Looked up from germline, CDR1 is SGHAT and CDR2 is FQNNGV.

This clonotype appeared a few times. The J gene is TRBJ2-7, the V gene TRBV20-1, with a weak D call TRBD1 (6 bases). This CDR3 contains 15 residues. CDR1 and CDR2 from the germline V gene are DFQATT and SNEGSKA (reference sequence). Trimming shortened V by 1 base and J by 0 bases, and 13 bases separated the two germline ends. This CDR3 is CSARAGRGYSYEQYF. CDR3 sequence (DNA): TGCAGTGCTAGAGCCGGCAGGGGCTACTCCTACGAGCAGTACTTC.

This clonotype was found many times. CDR3 in amino acids: CASSVGLPGGPSSYNEQFF. In DNA form, the CDR3 reads TGTGCCAGCAGCGTAGGCCTCCCGGGAGGACCTAGCTCCTACAATGAGCAGTTCTTC. This chain links TRBV9 with TRBJ2-1, with 7 bases that match TRBD2. The CDR3 sequence is 19 residues long. With V trimmed by 0 bases and J by 0 bases, 12 bases remained unmatched. CDR1 and CDR2 (germline): SGDLS, YYNGEE.

This clonotype appeared many times. V is TRBV6-2 or TRBV6-3 and J is TRBJ2-3; D is uncertain. The germline CDR1 and CDR2 sequences are MNHEY and SVGEGT. The CDR3 loop spans 12 amino acids. V lost 6 bases, J lost 5 bases, and 9 bases lay in between. For the CDR3, the DNA is TGTGCCAGCAGCAGTGTTCGAGATACGCAGTATTTT. Its translation is CASSSVRDTQYF.

This clonotype has just a few counts. V gene TRBV6-5 combines with J gene TRBJ2-7, with D perhaps being TRBD1 or TRBD2 (5 bases each). The CDR3 is 16 residues long. Trimming removed 0 bases at V and 5 bases at J, with 17 bases between. Per germline, CDR1 MNHEY and CDR2 SVGAGI. The CDR3 sequence is CASSYSWGPRSDEQYF. The CDR3 DNA is TGTGCCAGCAGTTACTCGTGGGGACCTAGAAGCGACGAGCAGTACTTC.

The V gene is TRBV5-1, the J gene TRBJ2-7, with D maybe TRBD1 (6 bases). CDR1 is SGHRS, CDR2 YFSETQ, per germline. Trimming shortened V by 3 bases and J by 11 bases, and 24 bases separated the two germline ends. This CDR3 is 15 amino acids long. The chain's CDR3 is CASSSGQALYAGKYF. CDR3 nucleotide sequence: TGCGCCAGCAGCTCGGGACAAGCTCTTTACGCAGGGAAGTACTTC.

The V gene is TRBV24-1, the J gene TRBJ1-5; 8 bases are a match to TRBD1. CDR1 KGHDR and CDR2 SFDVKD come from the germline V gene. The CDR3 is 16 residues long. J gave up 3 bases and V 2 bases, and 5 bases lay outside the gene matches. CDR3: CATSDSDRGHNQPQHF. CDR3 coding DNA: TGTGCCACCAGTGATTCCGACAGGGGTCACAATCAGCCCCAGCATTTT.

Only a few counts were recorded for this clonotype. The genes are TRBV25-1 and TRBJ2-2; 9 bases line up with TRBD2. Trimming removed 3 bases from V and 6 bases from J; junction bases left unmatched: 8. The CDR3 has 16 residues. CDR1 MGHDK and CDR2 SYGVNS come from the germline V gene. CDR3 residues: CASSDSSGTIPGELFF. Here the CDR3 DNA reads TGTGCCAGCAGTGATTCTAGCGGGACTATCCCCGGGGAGCTGTTTTTT.

The chain links TRBV7-9 to TRBJ2-1, with 9 bases lining up with TRBD1. The V gene's germline CDR1 is SEHNR and CDR2 FQNEAQ (reference sequence). This CDR3 region has 16 residues. Trimming removed 4 bases from V and 3 bases from J; junction bases left unmatched: 7. Here the CDR3 reads CASSSQGAVIYNEQFF. The CDR3 DNA is TGTGCCAGCAGCTCACAGGGGGCAGTGATCTACAATGAGCAGTTCTTC. Full variable domain (rest looked up from reference TRBV7-9 and TRBJ2-1): DTGVSQNPRHKITKRGQNVTFRCDPISEHNRLYWYRQTLGQGPEFLTYFQNEAQLEKSRLLSDRFSAERPKGSFSTLEIQRTEQGDSAMYLCASSSQGAVIYNEQFFGPGTRLTVL.

This clonotype has just a few counts. The genes are TRBV5-1 and TRBJ2-7; D is uncertain. The CDR3 totals 14 residues. Germline CDR1 SGHRS, CDR2 YFSETQ. V dropped 4 bases and J dropped 6 bases, with 17 bases sitting between them. This CDR3 reads CASSQALLGAEQYF. The CDR3 DNA reads as TGCGCCAGCAGCCAAGCCCTCTTAGGAGCCGAGCAGTACTTC.

This clonotype came up many times. This chain uses TRBV2 with TRBJ2-1, with no clear D. Germline V lookup: CDR1 SNHLY, CDR2 FYNNEI. V dropped 6 bases and J dropped 4 bases, with 10 bases sitting between them. The CDR3 spans 13 residues. CDR3 loop: CASRDDQYNEQFF. For the CDR3, the DNA is TGTGCCAGCAGAGACGACCAGTACAATGAGCAGTTCTTC.

This clonotype was observed many times. The chain couples TRBV14 to TRBJ2-5; D may be TRBD1 or TRBD2 (5 bases each). The germline V gene encodes CDR1 SGHDN and CDR2 FVKESK. V dropped 0 bases and J dropped 6 bases, with 20 bases sitting between them. The CDR3 sequence is 17 residues long. CDR3 nucleotide sequence: TGTGCCAGCAGCCAAGATCTTGGACGGGTTGAGGGGAAGACCCAGTACTTC. Translated: CASSQDLGRVEGKTQYF.

This clonotype was counted only a few times. V and J are TRBV13 and TRBJ2-7, with 7 bases fitting TRBD2. Losses at the gene ends were 3 bases for V and 6 bases for J; bases not matched to a gene: 8. CDR3 length: 14 residues. Germline values: CDR1 PRHDT, CDR2 FYEKMQ (reference sequence). CDR3 DNA: TGTGCCAGCAGCTTGCCAGCGGGATTAACCGAGCAGTACTTC. Protein: CASSLPAGLTEQYF.